Sequencing of this T cell receptor (beta chain) was carried out in a study of blood T cell repertoires in COVID-19. The overall study: Samples came from the United States, Italy and Spain, spanning acute and convalescent COVID-19. Nucleic acid was either cDNA or gDNA, and it came from T cells, B-cell-depleted T cells, or PBMCs.

Authors' processing steps: Estimates of nucleated cell counts were drawn from the amplification of reference gene primers. Profiled with immunoSEQ multiplex PCR; TCRdb holds only in-frame clones, not every one. The V and J calls and clone size were taken over from that table, and D and trimming were inferred from the DNA. The sample has 240,000 or so clones; 70% to 90% are singletons. This clone was seen a handful of times. This CDR3 is built from 13 residues. With 0 bases removed from V and 9 bases from J, the gap between germline ends came to 9 bases. The germline CDR1 and CDR2 sequences are KGHSH and LQKENI.

The chain couples TRBV18 to TRBJ2-1; D not certain. Specimen: peripheral blood. This sequence was found in a woman aged 40-49 years who had recovered from COVID-19. The chain's CDR3 is CASSPPVSGEQFF. CDR3 coding DNA: TGTGCCAGCTCACCACCGGTCTCGGGTGAGCAGTTCTTC.